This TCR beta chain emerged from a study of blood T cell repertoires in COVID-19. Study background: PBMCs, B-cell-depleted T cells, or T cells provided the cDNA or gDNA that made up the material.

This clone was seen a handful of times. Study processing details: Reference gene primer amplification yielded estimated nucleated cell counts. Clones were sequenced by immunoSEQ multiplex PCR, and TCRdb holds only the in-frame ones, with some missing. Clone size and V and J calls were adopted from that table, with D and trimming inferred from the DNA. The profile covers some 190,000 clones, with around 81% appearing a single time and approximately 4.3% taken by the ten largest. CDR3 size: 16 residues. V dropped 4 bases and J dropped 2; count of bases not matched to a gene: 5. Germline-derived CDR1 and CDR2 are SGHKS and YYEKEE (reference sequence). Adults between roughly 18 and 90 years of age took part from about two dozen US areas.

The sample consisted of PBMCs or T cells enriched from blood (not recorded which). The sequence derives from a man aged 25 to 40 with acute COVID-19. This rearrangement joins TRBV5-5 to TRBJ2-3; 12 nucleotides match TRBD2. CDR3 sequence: CASSLRTSGATDTQYF. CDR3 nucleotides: TGTGCCAGCAGCCTCCGGACTAGCGGGGCCACAGATACGCAGTATTTT.